This T cell receptor beta chain came from a study of T-cell memory formation after mild COVID-19. Study as a whole: TCR clusters mostly belonged to single donors.

TCRdb re-called the 5' RACE reads with MiXCR, one entry per CDR3 protein. The sample consists of around 220,000 distinct CDR3 sequences, 15% to 20% of them appearing once. The CDR3 consists of 16 residues. Germline V CDR1 and CDR2: MNHEY, SVGEGT. This clonotype has more than one count but fewer than ten. What it binds is unknown. Study conclusions and caveats: A subset of responding clones appeared in pre-infection memory, suggesting cross-reactive memory joined. Mostly located in CM and EM were contracting CD4+ clones, with contracting CD8+ clones located in EMRA. Confirmation was lacking for SARS-CoV-2 specificity of second-wave clones that peaked on day 37.

The chain recombines TRBV6-2 or TRBV6-3 with TRBJ2-3, with TRBD2 identical over 8 bases. The TCR was taken from a man between 18 and 35 years old who had mild COVID-19 (a few samples of this study predate the infection). Cell type and time point are not known. The sample comprised PBMCs or a T cell subset sorted from them (not recorded which). The CDR3 reads CAGAASGLISTDTQYF. CDR3 DNA: TGTGCGGGGGCTGCTAGCGGGCTGATTAGCACAGATACGCAGTATTTT.